This T cell receptor beta chain was profiled in a study of cytomegalovirus exposure and HLA in healthy donors. Primers for the PCR totalled 60 Vbeta and 13 Jbeta. Here immunoSEQ multiplex PCR was the method, and the copy in TCRdb shows in-frame clones only, minus some. In the table there are about 150,000 clones, approximately 71% of which are singletons. The CDR3 consists of 14 residues. Germline CDR1 reads MGHRA; CDR2 reads YSYEKL. V was pared by 1 base and J by 4 bases, with 8 bases between. The source of this sequence is a man younger than 35 in good health and CMV-seropositive. The chain recombines TRBV4-1 with TRBJ2-1; D is undetermined. The sample was PBMCs. The CDR3 loop reads CASSQVILYNEQFF. As DNA, the CDR3 is TGCGCCAGCAGCCAAGTTATCCTTTACAATGAGCAGTTCTTC.